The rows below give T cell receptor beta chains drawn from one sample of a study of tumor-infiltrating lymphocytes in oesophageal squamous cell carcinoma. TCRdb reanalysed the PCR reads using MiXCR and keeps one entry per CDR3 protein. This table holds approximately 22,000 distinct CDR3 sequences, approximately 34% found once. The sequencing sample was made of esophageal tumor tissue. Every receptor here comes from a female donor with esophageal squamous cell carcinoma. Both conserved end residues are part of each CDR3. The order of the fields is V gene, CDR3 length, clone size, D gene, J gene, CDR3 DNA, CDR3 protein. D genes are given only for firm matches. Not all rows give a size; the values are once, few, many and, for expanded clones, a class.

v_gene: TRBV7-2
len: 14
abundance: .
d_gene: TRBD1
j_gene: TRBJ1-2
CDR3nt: TGTGCCAGCAGCTCCGACAGGGGACCCTACGGCTACACCTTC
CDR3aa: CASSSDRGPYGYTF

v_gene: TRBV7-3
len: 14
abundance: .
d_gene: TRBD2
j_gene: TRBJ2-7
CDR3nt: TGTGCCAGCAGCTCCCTAGCGGGGGGGCGCGAGCAGTACTTC
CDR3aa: CASSSLAGGREQYF

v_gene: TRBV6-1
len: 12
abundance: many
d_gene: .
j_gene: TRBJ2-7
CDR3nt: TGTGCCAGCAGCCGCGAGGGGTACGAGCAGTACTTC
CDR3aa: CASSREGYEQYF

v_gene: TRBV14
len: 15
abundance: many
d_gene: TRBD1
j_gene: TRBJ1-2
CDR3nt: TGTGCCAGCAGCCAGGGGACAGGAGCTAACTATGGCTACACCTTC
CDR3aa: CASSQGTGANYGYTF

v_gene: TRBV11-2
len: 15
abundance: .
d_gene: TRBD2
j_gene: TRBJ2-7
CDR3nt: TGTGCCAGCAGCAACGCGTTAGCGGGAGCCCACGAGCAGTACTTC
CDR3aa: CASSNALAGAHEQYF

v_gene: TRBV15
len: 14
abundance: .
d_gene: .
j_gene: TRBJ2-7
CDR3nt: TGTGCCACCAGCAGATCGGTGGGGTTCGACGAGCAGTACTTC
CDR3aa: CATSRSVGFDEQYF

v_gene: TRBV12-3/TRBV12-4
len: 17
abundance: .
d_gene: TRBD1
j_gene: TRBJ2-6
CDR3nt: TGTGCCAGCAGACCTGTGACAGGGAACTCTGGGGCCAACGTCCTGACTTTC
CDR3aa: CASRPVTGNSGANVLTF

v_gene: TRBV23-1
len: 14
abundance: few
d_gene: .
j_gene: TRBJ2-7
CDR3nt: TGCGCCAGCAGTCAATCGCAACAGCGCTACGAGCAGTACTTC
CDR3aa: CASSQSQQRYEQYF

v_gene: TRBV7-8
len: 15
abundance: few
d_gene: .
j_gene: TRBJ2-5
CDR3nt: TGTGCCAGCAGCCCATCAGGGGGGGGCCAAGAGACCCAGTACTTC
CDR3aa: CASSPSGGGQETQYF

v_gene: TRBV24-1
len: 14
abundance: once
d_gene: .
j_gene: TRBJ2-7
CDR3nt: TGTGCCACCAGTGCCAACCGCGGGGCAGGCGAGCAGTACTTC
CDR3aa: CATSANRGAGEQYF

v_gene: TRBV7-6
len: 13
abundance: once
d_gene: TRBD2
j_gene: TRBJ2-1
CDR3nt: TGTGCCAGCAGCTGGGGGGGGGTGAATGAGCAGTTCTTC
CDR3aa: CASSWGGVNEQFF

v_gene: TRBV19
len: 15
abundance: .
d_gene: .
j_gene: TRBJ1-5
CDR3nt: TGTGCCAGTAGTGGAGGCAGGGTAAGAAATCAGCCCCAGCATTTT
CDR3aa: CASSGGRVRNQPQHF

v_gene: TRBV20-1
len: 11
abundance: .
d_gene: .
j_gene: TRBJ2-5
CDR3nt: TGCAGTGCACCCGACCTAGGGACCCAGTACTTC
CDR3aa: CSAPDLGTQYF

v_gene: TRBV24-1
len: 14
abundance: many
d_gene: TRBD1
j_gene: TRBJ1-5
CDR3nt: TGTGCCACCAGTGGACAGGGCTTGAATCAGCCCCAGCATTTT
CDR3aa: CATSGQGLNQPQHF

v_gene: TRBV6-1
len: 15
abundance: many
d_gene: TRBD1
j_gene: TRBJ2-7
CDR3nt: TGTGCCAGCAGTGGACCCGGGACAGCGTACTACGAGCAGTACTTC
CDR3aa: CASSGPGTAYYEQYF

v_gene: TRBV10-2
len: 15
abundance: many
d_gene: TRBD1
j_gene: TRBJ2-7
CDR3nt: TGCGCCAGCAGTGATGTGGGACAGGGATTGGGAGAGCAGTACTTC
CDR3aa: CASSDVGQGLGEQYF

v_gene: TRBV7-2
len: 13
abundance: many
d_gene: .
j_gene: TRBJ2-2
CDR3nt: TGTGCCAGCACCGGACAGCACACCGGGGAGCTGTTTTTT
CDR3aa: CASTGQHTGELFF

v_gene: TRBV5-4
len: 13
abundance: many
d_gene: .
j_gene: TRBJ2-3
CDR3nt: TGTGCCAGCAGCCCGGAGGACACAGATACGCAGTATTTT
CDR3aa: CASSPEDTDTQYF

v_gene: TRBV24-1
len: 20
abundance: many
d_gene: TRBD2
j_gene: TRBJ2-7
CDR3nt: TGTGCCACCAGTGATTTCCCCCCTACTACTAGCGGGAGGGCCTTCCATGAGCAGTACTTC
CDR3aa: CATSDFPPTTSGRAFHEQYF

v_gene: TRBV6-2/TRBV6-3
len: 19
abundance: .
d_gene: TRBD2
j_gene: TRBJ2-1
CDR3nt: TGTGCCAGCACTCAGGGGACTAGCGGGAGTAGGTGCTCCTACAATGAGCCGTTCTTC
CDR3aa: CASTQGTSGSRCSYNEPFF

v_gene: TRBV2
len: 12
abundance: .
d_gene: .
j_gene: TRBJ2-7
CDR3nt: TGTGCCAGCAGACGAGGCGGGGTCGAGCAGTACTTC
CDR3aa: CASRRGGVEQYF

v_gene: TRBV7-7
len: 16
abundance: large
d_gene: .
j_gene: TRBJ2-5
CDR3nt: TGTGCTAGCAGCTTAGCAGGGGGGACGGGTCTAGAGACCCAGTACTTC
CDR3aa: CASSLAGGTGLETQYF

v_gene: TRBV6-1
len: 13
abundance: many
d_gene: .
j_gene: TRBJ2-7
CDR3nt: TGTGCCAGCAGTATGGACAGCTCCTACGAGCAGTACTTC
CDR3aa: CASSMDSSYEQYF

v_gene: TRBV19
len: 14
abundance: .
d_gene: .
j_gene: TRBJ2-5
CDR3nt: TGTGCCAGTAGCCGAATAGGACTACAAGAGACCCAGTACTTC
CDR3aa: CASSRIGLQETQYF

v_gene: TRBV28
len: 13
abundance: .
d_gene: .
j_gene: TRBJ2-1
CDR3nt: TGTGCCAGCACTTTTCAACAGTGGACTGAGCAGTTCTTC
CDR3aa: CASTFQQWTEQFF